These T cell receptor beta chains were read from a single sample in a study of technical replicates of blood from several donors. Method: immunoSEQ multiplex PCR; TCRdb's copy keeps in-frame clones and lacks some. The repertoire consists of 54,000 or so clones, with approximately 94% occurring once and the leading ten covering over 0.2%. The sequenced sample was T cells isolated from PBMCs. Source of these receptors: a human donor in good health. Both conserved end residues are part of each CDR3. A D gene is named only where the DNA matches it firmly. A row's size may be missing; if present it is once, few, many or a size class.

>NA|NA|TRBJ1-5|TRBV7-2
CASSLLVDRGQPQHF
TGTGCCAGCAGCTTATTGGTCGACCGCGGTCAGCCCCAGCATTTT
>TRBD1|NA|TRBJ1-1|TRBV5-1
CASSLVTGVDTEAFF
TGCGCCAGCAGCTTGGTGACAGGGGTGGACACTGAAGCTTTCTTT
>NA|NA|TRBJ2-2|TRBV11-3
CASSLGGLANTGELFF
TGTGCCAGCAGCTTAGGGGGACTTGCGAACACCGGGGAGCTGTTTTTT
>TRBD1|NA|TRBJ2-1|TRBV9
CASSVDRGAYNEQFF
TGTGCCAGCAGCGTAGACAGGGGGGCTTACAATGAGCAGTTCTTC
>NA|NA|TRBJ2-2|TRBV11-2
CASSLRQRTTGELFF
TGTGCCAGCAGCCTCCGACAGAGGACCACCGGGGAGCTGTTTTTT
>NA|few|TRBJ1-1|TRBV9
CASSVQGNTEAFF
TGTGCCAGCAGCGTACAGGGGAACACTGAAGCTTTCTTT
>TRBD1|NA|TRBJ2-7|TRBV6-6
CASSPPGQGAEQYF
TGTGCCAGCAGTCCGCCTGGACAGGGGGCCGAGCAGTACTTC
>NA|few|TRBJ2-3|TRBV7-6
CASSLYGTDTQYF
TGTGCCAGCAGCTTATATGGCACAGATACGCAGTATTTT
>TRBD2|NA|TRBJ2-3|TRBV5-1
CASSLGASGGTDTQYF
TGCGCCAGCAGCTTGGGGGCTAGCGGAGGCACAGATACGCAGTATTTT
>NA|NA|TRBJ1-5|TRBV18
CASSPTLADQPQHF
TGTGCCAGCTCACCAACCCTGGCCGATCAGCCCCAGCATTTT
>TRBD1|NA|TRBJ2-1|TRBV11-2
CASSDIETLTGMDEQFF
TGTGCCAGCAGCGACATTGAGACTTTGACAGGGATGGATGAGCAGTTCTTC
>NA|NA|TRBJ1-3|TRBV6-5
CASRPHSSGNTIYF
TGTGCCAGCAGACCCCATAGCTCTGGAAACACCATATATTTT
>TRBD2|NA|TRBJ2-1|TRBV10-3
CAISEKGLADHNEQFF
TGTGCCATCAGTGAGAAGGGACTAGCGGATCACAATGAGCAGTTCTTC
>NA|few|TRBJ1-1|TRBV7-6
CASSLAAGLGEAFF
TGTGCCAGCAGCTTAGCGGCGGGGTTGGGTGAAGCTTTCTTT
>TRBD1|NA|TRBJ1-1|TRBV5-1
CASSWGQGWSEAFF
TGCGCCAGCAGCTGGGGACAGGGGTGGTCTGAAGCTTTCTTT
>NA|once|TRBJ2-1|TRBV10-3
CAISEGGAGMYEQFF
TGTGCCATCAGTGAGGGTGGCGCAGGTATGTATGAGCAGTTCTTC
>NA|NA|TRBJ1-1|TRBV7-6
CASSLAVGRGTEAFF
TGTGCCAGCAGCTTAGCTGTGGGGCGGGGGACTGAAGCTTTCTTT
>NA|NA|TRBJ2-2|TRBV7-6
CASSLAQKTNTGELFF
TGTGCCAGCAGCTTAGCGCAGAAAACGAACACCGGGGAGCTGTTTTTT
>NA|NA|TRBJ2-5|TRBV7-9
CASNQGLFQETQYF
TGTGCCAGCAACCAGGGGCTATTTCAAGAGACCCAGTACTTC
>TRBD2|NA|TRBJ2-2|TRBV18
CASSPSGTNTGELFF
TGTGCCAGCTCACCTAGCGGGACCAACACCGGGGAGCTGTTTTTT